What follows are 26 T cell receptor beta chains derived from one specimen sequenced in a study of Graves' ophthalmopathy and Graves' hyperthyroidism (dated by TCRdb to 2017 to 2018). This sample was sequenced with an Illumina HiSeq 2000. TCR beta CDR3 regions were amplified from RNA transcripts for repertoire sequencing. HTBI primers and the Qiagen OneStep RT-PCR kit were used in a first-round RT-PCR, which was followed by a second-round multiplex PCR, size selection and purification. Using fastp trimming at Q25 and MiXCR clonotype assembly, TCRdb reanalyzed the public sequencing data and kept in-frame beta chains. Entries are consolidated by CDR3 protein sequence, retaining the most common genes and DNA. The sample table lists 600,000 to 700,000 distinct CDR3 sequences, about 41% of them with a count of one. Of the sample, around 3% is held by the ten largest clones. Sequenced input: peripheral blood. The source is an adult man with Graves' ophthalmopathy.

This clonotype showed up many times. The chain uses TRBV7-2 and TRBJ1-1, with a possible D match to TRBD1 (6 bases). Germline V lookup: CDR1 SGHTA, CDR2 FQGNSA. The CDR3 is 16 residues long. V lost 5 bases and J 1 base, leaving 17 bases between the germline ends. The CDR3 loop is CASSQGVRQENTEAFF. The CDR3 region has the DNA TGTGCCAGCAGCCAAGGGGTTCGACAGGAGAACACTGAAGCTTTCTTT.

The chain has TRBV20-1 and TRBJ2-7, with D perhaps TRBD2 (5 bases). Trimming stripped 5 bases from V and 4 bases from J, with 12 bases between. The germline gives CDR1 DFQATT, CDR2 SNEGSKA (reference sequence). This CDR3 region has 12 residues. The CDR3 reads CSAVRGIYEQYF. In DNA, the CDR3 is TGCAGTGCTGTCCGGGGTATTTACGAGCAGTACTTC.

This clonotype turned up a few times. V gene TRBV19 combines with J gene TRBJ1-4; no clear D. Deletions cut 5 bases from V and 8 bases from J, with 12 bases between. Per germline, CDR1 LNHDA and CDR2 SQIVND (reference sequence). The CDR3 is 13 residues long. Written as DNA, the CDR3 is TGTGCCAGTAGTTCACAGCAAGAGGAAAAACTGTTTTTT. Translation gives CASSSQQEEKLFF.

This chain joins TRBV10-3 and TRBJ2-7; D not resolved. The length of the CDR3 is 12 residues. Trimming left V 2 bases short and J 6 bases short, with 8 bases between. Germline V gene sequence: CDR1 ENHRY, CDR2 SYGVKD. The CDR3 region is CAISEGSGEQYF. DNA of the CDR3: TGTGCCATCAGTGAGGGGTCTGGCGAGCAGTACTTC.

The sample holds many counts of this clonotype. The J gene is TRBJ1-5, the V gene TRBV14; no definite D call. Germline assignment: CDR1 SGHDN and CDR2 FVKESK. CDR3 length: 13 amino acids. The V end lost 1 base, the J end lost 5 bases, and 6 bases lay between the germline ends. The CDR3 region is CASSQALDQPQHF. Written as DNA, the CDR3 is TGTGCCAGCAGCCAAGCCCTAGATCAGCCCCAGCATTTT.

This clonotype was seen repeatedly, ten times or more. The J gene is TRBJ1-1, the V gene TRBV11-3, with 12 bases matching TRBD1. J was trimmed by 11 bases and V by 3 bases; bases with no gene match: 4. The germline CDR1 and CDR2 sequences are SGHNT and YENEEA. The CDR3 loop spans 13 amino acids. CDR3 loop: CASSFGTGGDAFF. CDR3 in DNA: TGTGCCAGCAGCTTCGGGACAGGGGGCGATGCTTTCTTT.

A word on this clonotype: A read error may be the cause here, since a much bigger clone is one base away. The chain joins TRBV5-5 to TRBJ1-6; D possibly corresponds to TRBD1 (6 bases). This CDR3 spans 15 amino acids. Germline V lookup: CDR1 SGHKS, CDR2 YYEKEE (reference sequence). DNA of the CDR3: TGTGCCGGCAGCCAAGACAGGAGCTATAATTCACCCCTCCACTTT. Translation: CAGSQDRSYNSPLHF.

The table lists this clonotype with a few counts. In DNA form, the CDR3 reads TGCGCCAGCACCTTTGGGGGCACCGGGGAGCTGTTTTTT. Protein product: CASTFGGTGELFF. The genes are TRBV4-3 and TRBJ2-2; D possibly uses TRBD1 or TRBD2 (5 bases each). The germline gives CDR1 LGHNA, CDR2 YSLEER. V shed 7 bases and J shed 4 bases, with 10 bases lying between them. This CDR3 region has 13 residues.

The table lists this clonotype with many counts. The chain recombines TRBV9 with TRBJ1-1; TRBD1 is a possible D gene (5 bases). The CDR3 loop spans 13 amino acids. Germline CDR1 reads SGDLS; CDR2 reads YYNGEE. Trimming took 3 bases from V and 0 from J, leaving 6 bases between them. The CDR3 DNA reads as TGTGCCAGCAGCGGGGGGATGAACACTGAAGCTTTCTTT. It is translated as CASSGGMNTEAFF.

The chain is built from TRBV25-1 and TRBJ1-1, with D unresolved. This CDR3 is 14 amino acids long. V gave up 7 bases and J gave up 0 bases, with 12 bases separating them. Germline values: CDR1 MGHDK, CDR2 SYGVNS. The CDR3 is CASTLETVNTEAFF. The CDR3 DNA is TGTGCCAGCACCCTTGAAACAGTGAACACTGAAGCTTTCTTT.

Regarding this clonotype: The CDR3 does not end in the conserved phenylalanine or tryptophan, so this is likely a read error. The limits of the CDR3 on the DNA are not certain, so only TCRdb's listed CDR3 is given. The chain links TRBV29-1 to TRBJ1-2; the table assigns TRBD1, which was not confirmed against the DNA. Germline CDR1 and CDR2: SQVTM and ANQGSEA. The CDR3 extends over 12 residues, inclusive of both ends. CDR3: CSVVGDISGNTL.

The genes are TRBV5-6 and TRBJ1-2; D is perhaps TRBD1 (5 bases). Trimming took 0 bases from V and 6 from J, leaving 18 bases between them. There are 16 residues in the CDR3. Germline V gene lookup returns CDR1 SGHDT and CDR2 YYEEEE. The CDR3 loop is CASSLAAGLGVNGYTF. DNA of the CDR3: TGTGCCAGCAGCTTGGCCGCAGGGCTCGGGGTTAATGGCTACACCTTC.

Comments on this clonotype: A read error may explain this, as a much larger clone is one base away. The V call is TRBV2, the J call TRBJ2-5; D gene ambiguous. This CDR3 spans 12 amino acids. The germline V gene encodes CDR1 SNHLY and CDR2 FYNNEI. The CDR3 DNA reads as TGTGCCAGCAGGTCTATTGGAGAGACCCGGTACTTC. It encodes CASRSIGETRYF.

The chain is built from TRBV29-1 and TRBJ1-5; TRBD1 might be the D (5 bases). V dropped 0 bases and J dropped 2 bases, with 5 bases sitting between them. This CDR3 comprises 13 residues. The germline V gene has CDR1 SQVTM and CDR2 ANQGSEA. CDR3 sequence (DNA): TGCAGCGTTGAAGAGACAGGCAATCAGCCCCAGCATTTT. It is translated as CSVEETGNQPQHF.

This clonotype was found many times. The gene calls are TRBV7-2 and TRBJ2-5; maybe TRBD2 (6 bases). CDR3 length: 14 amino acids. Deletions cut 7 bases from V and 2 bases from J, with 14 bases between. In germline, CDR1 is SGHTA, CDR2 FQGNSA. CDR3 in DNA: TGTGCCAGCACCTCAAGGGCGGGGCAAGAGACCCAGTACTTC. Its translation is CASTSRAGQETQYF.

This clonotype occurred many times. This rearrangement joins TRBV20-1 to TRBJ2-7, with 7 bases matching TRBD2. The J segment lost 2 bases and the V segment lost 0 bases, leaving 4 bases of the junction unmatched. The germline gives CDR1 DFQATT, CDR2 SNEGSKA (reference sequence). This CDR3 has 14 residues. Here the CDR3 reads CSAREGGVTYEQYF. The CDR3 DNA sequence: TGCAGTGCTAGAGAGGGAGGGGTGACCTACGAGCAGTACTTC.

This clonotype came up a few times. The J gene is TRBJ1-1, the V gene TRBV7-9; a possible D gene is TRBD1 (6 bases). V lost 11 bases to trimming and J lost 0 bases, with 19 bases between them. The CDR3 is made up of 15 amino acids. From germline, CDR1 is SEHNR and CDR2 FQNEAQ (reference sequence). The DNA of the CDR3 is TGTGCCTGGAGTTTGGCAGGGGCCGTGAACACTGAAGCTTTCTTT. This translates into CAWSLAGAVNTEAFF.

In this sample, this clonotype turned up many times. This chain links TRBV10-3 with TRBJ1-1; D unresolved. Germline-derived CDR1 and CDR2 are ENHRY and SYGVKD. V was clipped by 5 bases and J by 0 bases, with 10 bases between them. This CDR3 has 14 amino acids. In DNA, the CDR3 is TGTGCCATCAGTCGAACAGATTTGAACACTGAAGCTTTCTTT. Amino acid sequence: CAISRTDLNTEAFF.

The rearrangement uses TRBV19 and TRBJ1-5; the D is unclear. Germline-derived CDR1 and CDR2 are LNHDA and SQIVND (reference sequence). With 6 bases removed from V and 6 bases from J, the gap between germline ends came to 12 bases. CDR3 length equals 13 residues. CDR3 in DNA: TGTGCCAGTAGCCGGCAGTACTGTCAGCCCCAGCATTTT. As protein: CASSRQYCQPQHF. Drawing the rest from reference TRBV19 and TRBJ1-5, the complete variable domain is DGGITQSPKYLFRKEGQNVTLSCEQNLNHDAMYWYRQDPGQGLRLIYYSQIVNDFQKGDIAEGYSVSREKKESFPLTVTSAQKNPTAFYLCASSRQYCQPQHFGDGTRLSIL.

This clonotype was observed a single time. The junction shows a germline mismatch at one end, possibly a read error. The J gene is TRBJ2-5, the V gene TRBV10-3, with D perhaps TRBD1 (5 bases). The CDR3 runs to 13 residues. Germline V gene sequence: CDR1 ENHRY, CDR2 SYGVKD. CDR3 DNA: TGTGCCAGCAGTGGACAAGCAGACCAGACCCAGTACTTC. This codes for CASSGQADQTQYF.

This clonotype was observed a single time. The chain employs TRBV7-2 and TRBJ1-3; perhaps TRBD1 as D (6 bases). In germline, CDR1 is SGHTA, CDR2 FQGNSA. The CDR3 loop spans 16 amino acids. The ends were cut back, 5 bases at V and 1 base at J, with 15 bases in the middle. CDR3 amino acids: CASSQDRGGSGNTIYF. CDR3 DNA: TGTGCCAGCAGCCAAGATAGAGGGGGATCTGGAAACACCATATATTTT.

This clonotype is a singleton in its sample. With a much larger clone just one base away, this may be a read error. This chain uses TRBV5-4 with TRBJ1-3, with D unresolved. Germline lookup yields CDR1 SGHNT and CDR2 YYREEE (reference sequence). V dropped 0 bases and J dropped 5 bases, with 6 bases sitting between them. The CDR3 has 13 residues. CDR3: CASSLEARNTIYF. The DNA for the CDR3 is TGTGCCAGCAGCTTGGAGGCGAGAAACACCATATATTTT. Complete variable domain (other parts from reference TRBV5-4 and TRBJ1-3): ETGVTQSPTHLIKTRGQQVTLRCSSQSGHNTVSWYQQALGQGPQFIFQYYREEENGRGNFPPRFSGLQFPNYSSELNVNALELDDSALYLCASSLEARNTIYFGEGSWLTVV.

This clonotype has just a few counts. The chain links TRBV20-1 to TRBJ1-4; D possibly corresponds to TRBD1 (5 bases). Trimming removed 6 bases from V and 6 bases from J, with 17 bases in between. Germline values: CDR1 DFQATT, CDR2 SNEGSKA (reference sequence). This CDR3 has 14 residues. The CDR3 loop is CSARRGRGYEKLFF. In DNA form, the CDR3 reads TGCAGTGCACGCCGGGGTCGGGGGTATGAAAAACTGTTTTTT.

The gene calls are TRBV9 and TRBJ2-7; D is unclear. Germline lookup yields CDR1 SGDLS and CDR2 YYNGEE. V was shortened by 4 bases and J by 7 bases, with 9 bases between the two germline ends. This CDR3 has 11 residues. The CDR3 DNA is TGTGCCAGCAGCTTACAGTGGGAGCAGTACTTC. Translation gives CASSLQWEQYF.

For this clonotype: A read error may account for a junction end that differs from germline. The genes are TRBV6-1 and TRBJ2-6; D remains unclear. The CDR3 is 14 amino acids. Germline values: CDR1 MNHNS, CDR2 SASEGT. CDR3 residues: CANSAVAGANVLTF. CDR3 coding DNA: TGTGCCAACAGTGCTGTTGCTGGGGCCAACGTCCTGACTTTC.

The chain is built from TRBV5-1 and TRBJ2-7; TRBD1 agrees at 9 bases. Per germline, CDR1 SGHRS and CDR2 YFSETQ. The CDR3 totals 14 residues. Losses at the gene ends were 5 bases for V and 5 bases for J; bases not matched to a gene: 8. The CDR3 DNA sequence: TGCGCCAGCAGTGCACGGGACAGGGAACACGAGCAGTACTTC. Translating gives CASSARDREHEQYF.